The T cell receptor (beta chain) under discussion was sequenced for a study of T cells after posttransplantation cyclophosphamide. The study, taken as a whole, reports: TRB clonality was highly associated with recipient CMV seropositivity and reactivation.

Profiling relied on immunoSEQ multiplex PCR, and the TCRdb table lists in-frame clones only, not all of them. The sample holds 30,000 or so clones, about nine tenths seen once. On the day of bone marrow donation, the related graft donor provided peripheral blood. As concerns this clone: Its cognate antigen is unknown.

This TCR derives from a man between 50 and 59 years old. Input material: PBMCs.

The CDR3 sequence: CASTLGLAGNTIYF. CDR3 DNA: TGTGCCAGCACCCTTGGGCTCGCTGGAAACACCATATATTTT. The V gene is TRBV6-6, the J gene TRBJ1-3, with D uncertain. The V and J ends lost 7 bases and 2 bases respectively, with 12 bases between them. CDR3 length equals 14 residues. The germline CDR1 and CDR2 sequences are MNHNY and SVGAGI (reference sequence).